This entry lists 3 T cell receptor beta chains sequenced from one sample in a study of PD-1 blockade in classical Hodgkin lymphoma. Following autologous stem cell transplantation, relapse occurred in every patient, and exposure to brentuximab vedotin varied. Sequenced by immunoSEQ multiplex PCR; TCRdb stores in-frame clones only, minus some. The data hold about 9,600 clones, with 80% to 95% observed a single time. The sequencing used peripheral blood mononuclear cells (PBMCs), collected at baseline. These receptors came from a human donor with classical Hodgkin lymphoma.

The chain carries TRBV10-3 and TRBJ2-7, with D possibly TRBD2 on 6 matching bases. V was trimmed by 0 bases and J by 4 bases, leaving 10 bases between them. The CDR3 loop spans 14 amino acids. Germline V gene data show CDR1 as ENHRY and CDR2 as SYGVKD. The CDR3 bases are TGTGCCATCAGTGAGTCTAGCGGAAAATACGAGCAGTACTTC. It is translated as CAISESSGKYEQYF.

The rearrangement links TRBV2 to TRBJ2-1, with D perhaps matching TRBD2 (5 bases). CDR3 size: 15 residues. Germline CDR1 is SNHLY and CDR2 is FYNNEI. V lost 6 bases and J lost 0, with 12 bases in between. The CDR3, as DNA: TGTGCCAGCAGGCTCGGCGGGTTCTCCTACAATGAGCAGTTCTTC. This codes for CASRLGGFSYNEQFF.

V and J are TRBV19 and TRBJ1-4, with unresolved D. Germline CDR1 reads LNHDA; CDR2 reads SQIVND (reference sequence). Trimming took 3 bases from V and 7 from J, leaving 12 bases between them. There are 14 residues in the CDR3. The CDR3 region is CASSMTRPGEKLFF. The CDR3 DNA follows: TGTGCCAGTAGTATGACCCGGCCCGGTGAAAAACTGTTTTTT.